The next 21 T cell receptor beta chains were all read from a single sample in a study of blood T cell repertoires in COVID-19. Assay used: immunoSEQ multiplex PCR; TCRdb lists only in-frame clones, some missing. The sample comprises about 300,000 clones, about nine tenths of which are singletons, and over 6% rests with the top ten. Source material: peripheral blood. These receptors were taken from a woman aged 25 to 39 who had recovered from COVID-19.

CDR3 region: CASSVHPAGGSNTQYF. CDR3 DNA sequence: TGTGCCAGCAGCGTACATCCAGCGGGGGGTAGTAATACGCAGTATTTT. The chain employs TRBV9 and TRBJ2-3; 9 nucleotides line up with TRBD2. With V trimmed by 1 base and J by 7 bases, 10 bases remained unmatched. The CDR3 has 16 amino acids. From germline, CDR1 is SGDLS and CDR2 YYNGEE.

The genes are TRBV29-1 and TRBJ2-7; tentative D call: TRBD1 (5 bases). Trimming pared 5 bases from V and 6 bases from J, leaving 11 bases between. Looked up from germline, CDR1 is SQVTM and CDR2 is ANQGSEA. This CDR3 is 11 amino acids long. The chain's CDR3 is CSVQAGIEQYF. The CDR3 region has the DNA TGCAGCGTTCAGGCAGGGATCGAGCAGTACTTC.

V and J are TRBV5-8 and TRBJ1-2, with D possibly being TRBD1 (6 bases). Per the germline V gene, CDR1 is SGHTS and CDR2 is YDEGEE. CDR3 size: 14 residues. Trimming shortened V by 3 bases and J by 4 bases, and 13 bases separated the two germline ends. The CDR3 reads CASSSRTETYGYTF. The CDR3 bases are TGTGCCAGCAGCTCCCGGACAGAGACCTATGGCTACACCTTC.

This chain connects TRBV4-2 to TRBJ2-4; D possibly corresponds to TRBD2 (5 bases). CDR1 is LGHNA, CDR2 YNFKEQ, per germline. This CDR3 contains 13 residues. Trimming took 4 bases from V and 6 from J, leaving 10 bases between them. The CDR3 DNA follows: TGTGCCAGCAGCCCTGCCGGAGGAAACATTCAGTACTTC. This translates into CASSPAGGNIQYF.

V and J are TRBV3-1 (or the pseudogene TRBV3-2) and TRBJ2-2, with D hard to call. CDR3 length: 13 residues. Germline-derived CDR1 and CDR2 are LGHDT and YNNKEL (reference sequence). V was clipped by 1 base and J by 6 bases, with 6 bases between them. The CDR3 nucleotides read TGTGCCAGCAGCCAAGGCCAGTCCGGGGAGCTGTTTTTT. The encoded protein is CASSQGQSGELFF.

This clone was seen more than once but under ten times. The chain recombines TRBV28 with TRBJ2-7; the D gene is possibly TRBD1 (5 bases). This CDR3 is 15 amino acids long. From germline, CDR1 is MDHEN and CDR2 SYDVKM. Deletions cut 3 bases from V and 2 bases from J, with 14 bases between. CDR3: CASSFGPRVPYEQYF. CDR3 bases: TGTGCCAGCAGTTTTGGCCCCAGGGTACCCTACGAGCAGTACTTC.

The chain recombines TRBV2 with TRBJ2-7, with a weak D call TRBD1 (6 bases). The CDR3 is 14 residues long. V was pared by 5 bases and J by 3 bases, with 14 bases between. The germline V gene encodes CDR1 SNHLY and CDR2 FYNNEI. CDR3 sequence: CASSPGRDIYEQYF. CDR3 coding DNA: TGTGCCAGCAGTCCAGGCCGGGACATCTACGAGCAGTACTTC.

The rearrangement joins TRBV27 to TRBJ2-7; D may be TRBD1 (5 bases). The CDR3 is 14 residues long. Trimming cost V 8 bases and J 6 bases, with 20 bases left between them. Germline lookup yields CDR1 MNHEY and CDR2 SMNVEV (reference sequence). CDR3 in amino acids: CASFFRQGRGEQYF. In DNA form, the CDR3 reads TGTGCCAGCTTTTTCAGGCAGGGTCGTGGCGAGCAGTACTTC.

This clone was counted once. The chain joins TRBV7-6 to TRBJ2-3; possibly TRBD2 for D (5 bases). From germline, CDR1 is SGHVS and CDR2 FNYEAQ. The CDR3 loop spans 17 amino acids. V lost 4 bases to trimming and J lost 0 bases, with 17 bases between them. DNA for the CDR3: TGTGCCAGCAGCTCTTCAGATAGAAGGACTAGCACAGATACGCAGTATTTT. Its protein is CASSSSDRRTSTDTQYF.

This chain connects TRBV11-2 to TRBJ2-5, with D maybe TRBD2 (5 bases). The CDR3 has 16 amino acids. The germline CDR1 and CDR2 sequences are SGHAT and FQNNGV. The ends were cut back, 5 bases at V and 5 bases at J, with 21 bases in the middle. The DNA for the CDR3 is TGTGCCAGCAGCCCTGGTGGACTTCCGATGAGGGAGACCCAGTACTTC. Translation: CASSPGGLPMRETQYF.

In its sample, this clone was seen once. V gene TRBV10-3 combines with J gene TRBJ2-5; 9 nucleotides agree with TRBD1. V shed 5 bases and J 5 bases; nucleotides not matched to a gene: 6. The germline gives CDR1 ENHRY, CDR2 SYGVKD. The CDR3 length is 14 residues. CDR3 bases: TGTGCCATCAGTAGCCGCGACAGGGGGGAGACCCAGTACTTC. Protein: CAISSRDRGETQYF.

J is TRBJ1-2 and V is TRBV7-9; D unclear. Trimming pared 5 bases from V and 5 bases from J, leaving 18 bases between. Germline V gene sequence: CDR1 SEHNR, CDR2 FQNEAQ (reference sequence). CDR3 size: 15 residues. In DNA form, the CDR3 reads TGTGCCAGCAGCCCGAATCGGGTCCCGGTATATGGCTACACCTTC. This encodes CASSPNRVPVYGYTF.

The chain recombines TRBV18 with TRBJ2-5; no clear D gene. The CDR3 length is 14 residues. Germline loops: CDR1 KGHSH, CDR2 LQKENI. V was pared by 1 base and J by 4 bases, with 10 bases between. CDR3 sequence reads: CASSPQRVGETQYF. CDR3 nucleotide sequence: TGTGCCAGCTCACCACAACGGGTGGGAGAGACCCAGTACTTC. Together with reference TRBV18 and TRBJ2-5, the CDR3 gives the full variable domain: NAGVMQNPRHLVRRRGQEARLRCSPMKGHSHVYWYRQLPEEGLKFMVYLQKENIIDESGMPKERFSAEFPKEGPSILRIQQVVRGDSAAYFCASSPQRVGETQYFGPGTRLLVL.

V gene TRBV7-2 combines with J gene TRBJ2-3, with D possibly matching TRBD1 (5 bases). Trimming stripped 0 bases from V and 6 bases from J, with 16 bases between. This CDR3 has 16 amino acids. CDR1 SGHTA and CDR2 FQGNSA come from the germline V gene. The CDR3 DNA reads TGTGCCAGCAGCTTAGCGGTGGGGCCCAGTGGGGATACGCAGTATTTT. Translating gives CASSLAVGPSGDTQYF.

The CDR3 DNA follows: TGTGCCAGGTCTCCTTTATTAGCGGGACAATCAACTGAAGCTTTCTTT. Translation: CARSPLLAGQSTEAFF. V and J are TRBV7-5 and TRBJ1-1. TRBV7-5 is a pseudogene. The CDR3 is made up of 16 amino acids.

The chain links TRBV13 to TRBJ2-1; D might be TRBD2 (5 bases). Per the germline V gene, CDR1 is PRHDT and CDR2 is FYEKMQ (reference sequence). CDR3 length: 15 amino acids. Trimming took off 2 bases at V and 1 base at J, with 9 bases between the two ends. The CDR3 coding sequence is TGTGCCAGCAGCTTATTCCTAGCTTCCTACAATGAGCAGTTCTTC. It yields the protein CASSLFLASYNEQFF.

This clone is medium-sized by share. The chain carries TRBV6-4 and TRBJ2-3, with TRBD2 matching 7 bases. J gave up 3 bases and V 6 bases, and 12 bases lay outside the gene matches. Germline V gene lookup returns CDR1 MRHNA and CDR2 SNTAGT. The CDR3 loop spans 16 amino acids. CDR3 residues: CASSPSRGGGTDTQYF. The CDR3 DNA is TGTGCCAGCAGCCCCTCCCGGGGCGGGGGAACAGATACGCAGTATTTT.

This chain links TRBV7-2 with TRBJ1-5, with 7 bases identical to TRBD1. V gave up 5 bases and J gave up 3 bases; unmatched junction bases: 7. The germline V gene encodes CDR1 SGHTA and CDR2 FQGNSA. This CDR3 contains 15 residues. The chain's CDR3 is CASSPTQGNNQPQHF. The CDR3 nucleotides read TGTGCCAGCAGCCCTACACAGGGGAACAATCAGCCCCAGCATTTT.

This clone was seen once. The rearrangement joins TRBV7-8 to TRBJ1-5; 8 nucleotides agree with TRBD1. CDR3 length: 16 residues. The trim removed 3 bases at V and 2 bases at J, leaving 6 bases unmatched. Germline V gives CDR1 SGHVS, CDR2 FQNEAQ. In DNA form, the CDR3 reads TGTGCCAGCAGCTTGGACAGGGCGTGGGGCAATCAGCCCCAGCATTTT. This translates into CASSLDRAWGNQPQHF.

The chain is built from TRBV7-9 and TRBJ1-6; 9 nucleotides agree with TRBD1. The J segment lost 12 bases and the V segment lost 2 bases, leaving 14 bases of the junction unmatched. The germline V gene encodes CDR1 SEHNR and CDR2 FQNEAQ (reference sequence). CDR3 size: 17 residues. CDR3 sequence reads: CASSLSSDRGPKGPLHF. Written as DNA, the CDR3 is TGTGCCAGCAGCTTATCCTCGGACAGGGGACCTAAAGGACCCCTCCACTTT.

The rearrangement uses TRBV12-3 or TRBV12-4 and TRBJ1-2; 8 bases are a match to TRBD1. This CDR3 is 13 amino acids long. Germline trimming cut 1 base from V and 6 bases from J; bases unmatched to any gene: 1. The CDR3 loop is CASSLGTGNGYTF. CDR3 DNA sequence: TGTGCCAGCAGTTTAGGGACAGGGAATGGCTACACCTTC.